This TCR beta chain was profiled in a study of blood T cell repertoires in COVID-19. At the level of the study: Samples representing acute and convalescent COVID-19 were sourced from the United States, Italy and Spain. The cDNA or gDNA used as material had been derived from T cells, B-cell-depleted T cells, or PBMCs.

V was pared by 7 bases and J by 3 bases, with 12 bases of the junction left unmatched. The CDR3 covers 16 residues. Germline values: CDR1 SNHLY, CDR2 FYNNEI. Data came from immunoSEQ multiplex PCR; TCRdb stores just in-frame clones and leaves some out. The sample holds about 270,000 clones; roughly nine tenths are singletons and the top ten take about 8.7%. The receptor comes from a man aged 35-49 years with active or convalescent COVID-19. V gene TRBV2 combines with J gene TRBJ1-1; 9 nucleotides agree with TRBD1. Sequencing input: peripheral blood. Written as DNA, the CDR3 is TGTGCCAGCACGTTCCTCCCCGGACAGGGGCACACTGAAGCTTTCTTT. The encoded protein is CASTFLPGQGHTEAFF.